Below, 25 T cell receptor beta chains from the same sample are listed, as sequenced in a study of T cell changes during pregnancy in multiple sclerosis. The assay was immunoSEQ multiplex PCR, and TCRdb's table has in-frame clones only and misses some. Of around 81,000 clones listed, roughly 92% are singletons. The material was peripheral blood, obtained after pregnancy. Receptors were obtained from a female donor in good health, enrolled as a control in a pregnancy study.

In its sample, this clone was seen a few times. The chain is built from TRBV27 and TRBJ1-5; possible D gene TRBD1, 5 bases. CDR1 is MNHEY and CDR2 is SMNVEV in the germline V gene (reference sequence). The germline V and J ends were trimmed by 2 bases and 6 bases, with 11 bases remaining between them. The CDR3 runs to 14 residues. The DNA of the CDR3 is TGTGCCAGCAGTTTAGGGCAGGGCTCTCAGCCCCAGCATTTT. This encodes CASSLGQGSQPQHF.

The J gene is TRBJ1-1, the V gene TRBV7-2, with TRBD1 matching 7 bases. In germline, CDR1 is SGHTA, CDR2 FQGNSA. V shed 5 bases, J shed 7 bases, and the junction held 16 bases outside the gene matches. This CDR3 is built from 16 residues. Here the CDR3 DNA reads TGTGCCAGCAGCCCAACAGGGGAGAGCTTTGGGGTTGAAGCTTTCTTT. Translated: CASSPTGESFGVEAFF.

The V and J genes are TRBV27 and TRBJ2-1, with 8 bases lining up with TRBD2. V lost 4 bases to trimming and J lost 5 bases; unmatched junction nucleotides: 13. Germline-derived CDR1 and CDR2 are MNHEY and SMNVEV (reference sequence). The CDR3 extends over 17 amino acids. DNA of the CDR3: TGTGCCAGCAGTTCAATTAGGACGGGGGGGCCCCACAATGAGCAGTTCTTC. Residues: CASSSIRTGGPHNEQFF.

The chain has TRBV5-8 and TRBJ1-1, with 10 positions matching TRBD1. CDR1 SGHTS and CDR2 YDEGEE come from the germline V gene. This CDR3 has 16 residues. V gave up 5 bases and J gave up 3 bases; unmatched junction bases: 10. The CDR3 DNA reads as TGTGCCAGCAGTTTCGCCGGGGGGACAGGGGACACTGAAGCTTTCTTT. Its protein is CASSFAGGTGDTEAFF. Full variable domain (missing parts from reference TRBV5-8 and TRBJ1-1): EAGVTQSPTHLIKTRGQQATLRCSPISGHTSVYWYQQALGLGLQFLLWYDEGEERNRGNFPPRFSGRQFPNYSSELNVNALELEDSALYLCASSFAGGTGDTEAFFGQGTRLTVV.

The V and J genes are TRBV6-6 and TRBJ2-7; D ambiguous. V was trimmed by 5 bases and J by 7 bases, leaving 9 bases between them. The CDR3 is made up of 11 amino acids. Per germline, CDR1 MNHNY and CDR2 SVGAGI (reference sequence). CDR3 DNA: TGTGCCAGCAGTGAAATCGGGGAGCAGTACTTC. This encodes CASSEIGEQYF.

The chain has TRBV19 and TRBJ1-2; possibly TRBD1 for D (6 bases). The ends were cut back, 5 bases at V and 5 bases at J, with 15 bases in the middle. The CDR3 runs 14 residues. Germline V gives CDR1 LNHDA, CDR2 SQIVND (reference sequence). The CDR3 loop is CASSSRQAGYGYTF. The CDR3 DNA sequence: TGTGCCAGTAGTTCCCGACAGGCTGGATATGGCTACACCTTC.

The gene calls are TRBV7-6 and TRBJ1-3; D is uncertain. This CDR3 spans 16 amino acids. The germline V gene encodes CDR1 SGHVS and CDR2 FNYEAQ. Trimming cost V 1 base and J 4 bases, with 14 bases left between them. The CDR3 bases are TGTGCCAGCAGCTTAGAACAGCCTAATTTCGGAAACACCATATATTTT. It specifies CASSLEQPNFGNTIYF.

The chain has TRBV18 and TRBJ1-1; D not certain. The germline V gene encodes CDR1 KGHSH and CDR2 LQKENI. The V end lost 6 bases, the J end lost 4 bases, and 27 bases lay between the germline ends. The CDR3 sequence is 18 residues long. CDR3 loop: CASSPLLTDAQEVTEAFF. The CDR3 DNA follows: TGTGCCAGCTCCCCCTTACTTACGGACGCCCAGGAGGTCACTGAAGCTTTCTTT. The entire variable domain, with the rest obtained from reference TRBV18 and TRBJ1-1, is as follows: NAGVMQNPRHLVRRRGQEARLRCSPMKGHSHVYWYRQLPEEGLKFMVYLQKENIIDESGMPKERFSAEFPKEGPSILRIQQVVRGDSAAYFCASSPLLTDAQEVTEAFFGQGTRLTVV.

V gene TRBV29-1 combines with J gene TRBJ2-1; a weak D match, TRBD1 (7 bases). CDR3 length: 15 residues. The V gene lost 8 bases and the J gene lost 1 base, with 18 bases spanning the gap. Germline V gene data show CDR1 as SQVTM and CDR2 as ANQGSEA. In DNA form, the CDR3 reads TGCAGCACGAATGGGGCAGGGGGGTCCTACAATGAGCAGTTCTTC. It codes for CSTNGAGGSYNEQFF.

The gene calls are TRBV6-6 and TRBJ1-6; D perhaps matches TRBD1 (5 bases). Germline V lookup: CDR1 MNHNY, CDR2 SVGAGI (reference sequence). V lost 6 bases and J 5 bases, leaving 5 bases between the germline ends. The CDR3 length is 12 residues. The CDR3 loop reads CASSRDNSPLHF. The CDR3 region has the DNA TGTGCCAGCAGCAGGGATAATTCACCCCTCCACTTT.

The sample holds a few counts of this clone. V is TRBV2 and J is TRBJ1-2, with 9 bases aligning to TRBD1. This CDR3 is built from 11 residues. V lost 9 bases and J lost 8; bases outside the gene matches: 4. The V gene's germline CDR1 is SNHLY and CDR2 FYNNEI. The CDR3 DNA reads TGTGCCAGTCGGACAGGGGAAGGCTACACCTTC. Protein product: CASRTGEGYTF. The variable domain in full, completed from reference TRBV2 and TRBJ1-2, reads EPEVTQTPSHQVTQMGQEVILRCVPISNHLYFYWYRQILGQKVEFLVSFYNNEISEKSEIFDDQFSVERPDGSNFTLKIRSTKLEDSAMYFCASRTGEGYTFGSGTRLTVV.

This chain uses TRBV10-1 with TRBJ1-1, with 10 bases that match TRBD1. Per the germline V gene, CDR1 is WNHNN and CDR2 is SYGVQD (reference sequence). J lost 3 bases, V lost 6 bases, and 10 bases had no gene match. CDR3 length equals 16 residues. The CDR3 spells CASRYDRGRFYTEAFF. The CDR3 nucleotides are TGCGCCAGCAGGTACGACAGGGGGCGATTCTACACTGAAGCTTTCTTT.

The genes are TRBV15 and TRBJ1-5; 10 nucleotides agree with TRBD1. This CDR3 region has 15 residues. CDR1 and CDR2 from the germline V gene are LNHNV and YYDKDF (reference sequence). V shed 6 bases, J shed 5 bases, and the junction held 7 bases outside the gene matches. CDR3: CATSSRDRGYQPQHF. Here the CDR3 DNA reads TGTGCCACCAGTAGCCGGGACAGGGGTTATCAGCCCCAGCATTTT.

J is TRBJ2-1 and V is TRBV5-8, with a tentative D call TRBD2 (6 bases). Germline V lookup: CDR1 SGHTS, CDR2 YDEGEE. This CDR3 has 14 amino acids. Trimming left V 0 bases short and J 8 bases short, with 12 bases between. The CDR3 sequence: CASSLVLAHDEQFF. The DNA of the CDR3 is TGTGCCAGCAGCTTGGTGCTAGCGCACGATGAGCAGTTCTTC.

This clone was recorded once. The chain links TRBV7-9 to TRBJ2-1, with D unresolved. CDR1 and CDR2 (germline): SEHNR, FQNEAQ (reference sequence). The CDR3 extends over 14 amino acids. V lost 5 bases to trimming and J lost 10 bases, with 18 bases between them. CDR3 sequence: CASSLPPQPLEQFF. CDR3 DNA: TGTGCCAGCAGCCTCCCGCCACAGCCTTTGGAGCAGTTCTTC.

The rearrangement joins TRBV11-3 to TRBJ2-7; a weak D match, TRBD1 (6 bases). The CDR3 is 15 residues long. V lost 2 bases to trimming and J lost 0 bases, with 11 bases between them. Germline assignment: CDR1 SGHNT and CDR2 YENEEA. CDR3 DNA sequence: TGTGCCAGCAGCTTAAGCGGACAGACCTCCTACGAGCAGTACTTC. Protein product: CASSLSGQTSYEQYF.

This clone was detected only a few times. The rearrangement links TRBV7-9 to TRBJ1-2, with D maybe TRBD1 (5 bases). Germline loops: CDR1 SEHNR, CDR2 FQNEAQ (reference sequence). Trimming stripped 5 bases from V and 4 bases from J, with 11 bases between. The CDR3 has 13 amino acids. CDR3 sequence: CASSQQESYGYTF. The DNA of the CDR3 is TGTGCCAGCAGCCAACAGGAGAGCTATGGCTACACCTTC. The full variable domain, rest sourced from reference TRBV7-9 and TRBJ1-2, is DTGVSQNPRHKITKRGQNVTFRCDPISEHNRLYWYRQTLGQGPEFLTYFQNEAQLEKSRLLSDRFSAERPKGSFSTLEIQRTEQGDSAMYLCASSQQESYGYTFGSGTRLTVV.

This chain links TRBV29-1 with TRBJ2-2, with D possibly being TRBD1 (5 bases). CDR3 length equals 14 residues. The V and J ends lost 5 bases and 0 bases respectively, with 10 bases between them. Per the germline V gene, CDR1 is SQVTM and CDR2 is ANQGSEA. CDR3 loop: CSVSRQTNTGELFF. CDR3 nucleotide sequence: TGCAGCGTTAGTAGACAGACGAACACCGGGGAGCTGTTTTTT.

This clone has just one count. The chain uses TRBV27 and TRBJ2-1; a possible D gene is TRBD2 (6 bases). CDR1 and CDR2 from the germline V gene are MNHEY and SMNVEV (reference sequence). V was shortened by 5 bases and J by 0 bases, with 11 bases between the two germline ends. This CDR3 region has 15 residues. This CDR3 is CASSLDGSSYNEQFF. The CDR3 nucleotides read TGTGCCAGCAGTCTGGACGGGAGCTCCTACAATGAGCAGTTCTTC.

V usage is TRBV19 and J usage is TRBJ1-4, with 7 positions matching TRBD1. The germline V gene encodes CDR1 LNHDA and CDR2 SQIVND (reference sequence). The CDR3 is 17 amino acids. The V segment lost 4 bases and the J segment 0 bases; nucleotides outside the gene matches: 8. Here the CDR3 reads CASSTDRAGATNEKLFF. DNA for the CDR3: TGTGCCAGTAGTACCGACAGGGCCGGAGCAACTAATGAAAAACTGTTTTTT.

The chain employs TRBV5-6 and TRBJ2-7; the match to TRBD2 covers 7 bases. J gave up 0 bases and V 1 base, and 10 bases lay outside the gene matches. Germline V gives CDR1 SGHDT, CDR2 YYEEEE. The CDR3 totals 17 residues. DNA for the CDR3: TGTGCCAGCAGCTTGCGGATAGCGGGTGTTTACTCCTACGAGCAGTACTTC. This sequence encodes CASSLRIAGVYSYEQYF.

The rearrangement links TRBV6-5 to TRBJ1-1; tentatively, D is TRBD1 (5 bases). This CDR3 has 14 amino acids. The V gene's germline CDR1 is MNHEY and CDR2 SVGAGI. Trimming shortened V by 4 bases and J by 4 bases, and 13 bases separated the two germline ends. CDR3 sequence (DNA): TGTGCCAGCAGTTCACCCAGGGAGGGCACTGAAGCTTTCTTT. Translating gives CASSSPREGTEAFF.

The chain recombines TRBV9 with TRBJ2-1, with 12 bases identical to TRBD2. The V gene's germline CDR1 is SGDLS and CDR2 YYNGEE. Trimming took 4 bases from V and 10 from J; bases not matched to a gene: 12. The CDR3 is 16 residues long. The CDR3 loop reads CASSSGGTSGFQEQFF. The CDR3 DNA follows: TGTGCCAGCAGCTCGGGCGGGACTAGCGGGTTCCAGGAGCAGTTCTTC.

This clone came up a few times. This chain links TRBV11-2 with TRBJ1-3, with D tentatively TRBD1 (5 bases). The CDR3 runs to 16 residues. With 1 base removed from V and 0 bases from J, the gap between germline ends came to 10 bases. Germline V CDR1 and CDR2: SGHAT, FQNNGV. CDR3 residues: CASSLASGRSGNTIYF. The CDR3, as DNA: TGTGCCAGCAGCTTAGCTTCAGGGCGCTCTGGAAACACCATATATTTT.

The chain has TRBV19 and TRBJ1-2, with 7 bases aligning to TRBD1. The ends lost 7 bases at V and 1 base at J; junction bases unmatched: 9. The CDR3 covers 15 residues. The germline CDR1 and CDR2 sequences are LNHDA and SQIVND (reference sequence). The CDR3 sequence is CASTSRRQGNYGYTF. DNA of the CDR3: TGTGCCAGTACTTCCCGGAGACAGGGTAACTATGGCTACACCTTC.